This TCR beta chain originates from a study of T cell responses to AZD1222 COVID-19 vaccine. Clones were read by immunoSEQ multiplex PCR, and TCRdb kept only the in-frame ones, dropping some. The sample has 150,000 to 200,000 clones, 90% seen once. Concerning this clone: Its specificity is not known.

Germline CDR1 is SGHRS and CDR2 is YFSETQ. This CDR3 region has 15 residues. Trimming pared 0 bases from V and 4 bases from J, leaving 13 bases between. Overall study results and limits: Targets within unmutated variant regions were reportedly found for nearly half of spike-specific TCRs. The donors showed a predominance of white British ancestry and of females, with possible underestimation of clonal diversity.

The clonotype originates from an adult in good health. Sequencing was performed on peripheral blood, taken on day 0 of AZD1222 vaccination. The V and J genes are TRBV5-1 and TRBJ1-2; D ambiguous. CDR3 DNA sequence: TGCGCCAGCAGCTTGGGGACGCAAAGCCTCTATGGCTACACCTTC. It specifies CASSLGTQSLYGYTF.